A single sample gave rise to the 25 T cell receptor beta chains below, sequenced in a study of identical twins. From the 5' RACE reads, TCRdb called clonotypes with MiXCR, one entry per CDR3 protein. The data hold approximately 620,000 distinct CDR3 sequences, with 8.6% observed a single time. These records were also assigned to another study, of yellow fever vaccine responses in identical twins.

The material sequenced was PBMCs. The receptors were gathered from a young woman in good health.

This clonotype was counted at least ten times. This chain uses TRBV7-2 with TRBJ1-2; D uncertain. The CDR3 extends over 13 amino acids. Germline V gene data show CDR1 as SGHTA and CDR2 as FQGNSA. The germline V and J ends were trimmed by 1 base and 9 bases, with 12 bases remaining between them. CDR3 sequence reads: CASSLEAVARYTF. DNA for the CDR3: TGTGCCAGCAGCTTAGAGGCGGTTGCGCGCTACACCTTC.

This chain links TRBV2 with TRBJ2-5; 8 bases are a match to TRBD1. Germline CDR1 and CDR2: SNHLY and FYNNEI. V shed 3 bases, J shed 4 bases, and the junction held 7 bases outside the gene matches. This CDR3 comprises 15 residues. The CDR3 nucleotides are TGTGCCAGCAGTGATGTACAGGGGGGATTAGAGACCCAGTACTTC. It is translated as CASSDVQGGLETQYF. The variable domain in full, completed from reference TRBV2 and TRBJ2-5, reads EPEVTQTPSHQVTQMGQEVILRCVPISNHLYFYWYRQILGQKVEFLVSFYNNEISEKSEIFDDQFSVERPDGSNFTLKIRSTKLEDSAMYFCASSDVQGGLETQYFGPGTRLLVL.

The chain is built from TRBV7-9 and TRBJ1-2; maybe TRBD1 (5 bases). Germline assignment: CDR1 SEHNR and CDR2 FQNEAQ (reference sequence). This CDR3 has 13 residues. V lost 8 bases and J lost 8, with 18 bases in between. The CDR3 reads CASGGDQRGGYTF. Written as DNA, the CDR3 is TGTGCCAGCGGGGGGGATCAAAGAGGCGGCTACACCTTC.

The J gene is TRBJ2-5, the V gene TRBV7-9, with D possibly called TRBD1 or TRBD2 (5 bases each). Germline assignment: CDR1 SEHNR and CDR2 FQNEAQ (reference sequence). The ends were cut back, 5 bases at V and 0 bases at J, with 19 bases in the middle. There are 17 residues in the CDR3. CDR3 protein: CASSPGPGPMYQETQYF. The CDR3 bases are TGTGCCAGCAGCCCGGGTCCGGGACCGATGTACCAAGAGACCCAGTACTTC.

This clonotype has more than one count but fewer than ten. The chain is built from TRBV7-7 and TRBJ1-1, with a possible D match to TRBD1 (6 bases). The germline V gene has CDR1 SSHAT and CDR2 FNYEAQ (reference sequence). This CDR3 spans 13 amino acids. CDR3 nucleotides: TGTGCTAGCGCCCTGCGAGGGGGCACTGAAGCTTTCTTT. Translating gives CASALRGGTEAFF.

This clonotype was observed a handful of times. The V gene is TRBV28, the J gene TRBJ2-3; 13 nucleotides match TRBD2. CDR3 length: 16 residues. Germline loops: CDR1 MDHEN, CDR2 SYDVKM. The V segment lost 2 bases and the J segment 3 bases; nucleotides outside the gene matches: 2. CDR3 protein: CASSLGGLAGTDTQYF. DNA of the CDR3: TGTGCCAGCAGTTTAGGGGGACTAGCGGGAACAGATACGCAGTATTTT. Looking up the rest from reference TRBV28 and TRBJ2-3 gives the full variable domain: DVKVTQSSRYLVKRTGEKVFLECVQDMDHENMFWYRQDPGLGLRLIYFSYDVKMKEKGDIPEGYSVSREKKERFSLILESASTNQTSMYLCASSLGGLAGTDTQYFGPGTRLTVL.

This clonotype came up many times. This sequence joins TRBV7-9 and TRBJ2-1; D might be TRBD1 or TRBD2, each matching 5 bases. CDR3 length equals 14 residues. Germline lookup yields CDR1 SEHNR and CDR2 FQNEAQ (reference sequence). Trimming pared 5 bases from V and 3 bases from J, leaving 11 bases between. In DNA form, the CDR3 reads TGTGCCAGCAGCCGACAGAGGGGCTACAATGAGCAGTTCTTC. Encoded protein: CASSRQRGYNEQFF.

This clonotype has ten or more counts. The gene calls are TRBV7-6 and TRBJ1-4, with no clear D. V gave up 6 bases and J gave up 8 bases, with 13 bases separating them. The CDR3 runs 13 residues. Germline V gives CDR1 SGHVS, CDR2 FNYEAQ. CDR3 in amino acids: CASSRAGEEKLFF. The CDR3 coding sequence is TGTGCCAGCAGTAGGGCAGGAGAAGAAAAACTGTTTTTT.

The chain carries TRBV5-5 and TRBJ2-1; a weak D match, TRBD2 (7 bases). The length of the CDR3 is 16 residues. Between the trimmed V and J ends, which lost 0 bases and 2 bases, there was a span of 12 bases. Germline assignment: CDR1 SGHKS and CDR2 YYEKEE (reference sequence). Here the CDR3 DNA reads TGTGCCAGCAGCTTGGATCGGGGGGCCACCTACAATGAGCAGTTCTTC. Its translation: CASSLDRGATYNEQFF.

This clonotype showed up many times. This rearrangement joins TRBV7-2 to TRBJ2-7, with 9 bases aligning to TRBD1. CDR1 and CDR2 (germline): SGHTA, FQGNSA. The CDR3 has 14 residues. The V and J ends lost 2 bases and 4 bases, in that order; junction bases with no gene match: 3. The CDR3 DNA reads TGTGCCAGCAGCTTAAAGACAGGGGGTTACGAGCAGTACTTC. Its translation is CASSLKTGGYEQYF.

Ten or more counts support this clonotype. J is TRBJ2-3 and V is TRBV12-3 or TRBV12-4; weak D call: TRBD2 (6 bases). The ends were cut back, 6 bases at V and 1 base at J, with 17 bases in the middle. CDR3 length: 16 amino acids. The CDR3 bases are TGTGCCAGCAGCCCGAGGTTGTGGGGGGGCACAGATACGCAGTATTTT. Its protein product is CASSPRLWGGTDTQYF.

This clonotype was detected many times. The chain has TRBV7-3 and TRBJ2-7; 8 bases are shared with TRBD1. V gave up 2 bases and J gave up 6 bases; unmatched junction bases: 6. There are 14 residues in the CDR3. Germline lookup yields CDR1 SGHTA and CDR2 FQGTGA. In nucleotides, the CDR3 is TGTGCCAGCAGCTTACTACAGGGGGTAGGCGAGCAGTACTTC. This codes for CASSLLQGVGEQYF.

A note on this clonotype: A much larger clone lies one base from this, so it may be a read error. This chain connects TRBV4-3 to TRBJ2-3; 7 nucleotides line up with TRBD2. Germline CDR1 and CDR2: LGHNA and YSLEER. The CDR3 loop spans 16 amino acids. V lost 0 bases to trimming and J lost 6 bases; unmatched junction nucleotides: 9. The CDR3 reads CASSQEPGNGRDTQYF. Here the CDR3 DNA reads TGCGCCAGCAGCCAAGAACCGGGTAACGGGAGGGATACGCAGTATTTT.

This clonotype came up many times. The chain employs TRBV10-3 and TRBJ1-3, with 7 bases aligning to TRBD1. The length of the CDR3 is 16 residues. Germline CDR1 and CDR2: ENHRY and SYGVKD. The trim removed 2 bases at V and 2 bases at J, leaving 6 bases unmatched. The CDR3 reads CAISEPYRGAGNTIYF. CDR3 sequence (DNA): TGTGCCATCAGTGAGCCTTACAGGGGAGCTGGAAACACCATATATTTT.

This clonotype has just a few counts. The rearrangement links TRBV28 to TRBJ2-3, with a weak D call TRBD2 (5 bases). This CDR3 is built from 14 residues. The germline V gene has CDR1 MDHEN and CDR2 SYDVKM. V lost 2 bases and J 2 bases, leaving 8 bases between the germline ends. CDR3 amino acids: CASSLRLITDTQYF. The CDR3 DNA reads TGTGCCAGCAGTTTAAGACTAATCACAGATACGCAGTATTTT.

The CDR3 protein is CASSSPGGSYNEQFF. CDR3 bases: TGTGCCAGCAGTTCCCCGGGGGGATCCTACAATGAGCAGTTCTTC. The chain carries TRBV28 and TRBJ2-1; 7 nucleotides align to TRBD2. CDR1 is MDHEN, CDR2 SYDVKM, per germline. CDR3 length equals 15 residues. J lost 1 base, V lost 4 bases, and 4 bases had no gene match.

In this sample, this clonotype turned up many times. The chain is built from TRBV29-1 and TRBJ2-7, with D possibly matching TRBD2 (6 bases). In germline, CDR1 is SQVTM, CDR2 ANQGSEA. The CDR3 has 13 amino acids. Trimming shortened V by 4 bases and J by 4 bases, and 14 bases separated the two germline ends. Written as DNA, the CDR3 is TGCAGCGTTGGTAGCGGCGTTTCGTACGAGCAGTACTTC. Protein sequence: CSVGSGVSYEQYF.

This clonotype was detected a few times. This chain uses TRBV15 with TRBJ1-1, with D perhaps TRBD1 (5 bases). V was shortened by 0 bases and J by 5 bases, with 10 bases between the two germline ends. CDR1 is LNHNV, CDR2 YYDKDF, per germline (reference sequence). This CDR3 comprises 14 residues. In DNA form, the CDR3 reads TGTGCCACCAGCAGAGATCGGAGGGGTACTGAAGCTTTCTTT. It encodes CATSRDRRGTEAFF.

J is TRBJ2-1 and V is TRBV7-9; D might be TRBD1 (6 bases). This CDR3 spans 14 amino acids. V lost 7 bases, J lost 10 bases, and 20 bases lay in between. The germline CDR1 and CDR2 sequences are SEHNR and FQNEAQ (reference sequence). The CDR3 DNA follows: TGTGCCAGCAACTACATTTTAAGGGGGATGGAGCAGTTCTTC. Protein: CASNYILRGMEQFF.

CDR3 region: CASSQSKRTGGLDTEAFF. CDR3 DNA: TGTGCCAGCAGCCAGTCGAAAAGGACAGGGGGCTTAGACACTGAAGCTTTCTTT. The rearrangement links TRBV7-8 to TRBJ1-1; 11 positions match TRBD1. Germline values: CDR1 SGHVS, CDR2 FQNEAQ. V shed 5 bases, J shed 3 bases, and the junction held 14 bases outside the gene matches. The CDR3 length is 18 residues.

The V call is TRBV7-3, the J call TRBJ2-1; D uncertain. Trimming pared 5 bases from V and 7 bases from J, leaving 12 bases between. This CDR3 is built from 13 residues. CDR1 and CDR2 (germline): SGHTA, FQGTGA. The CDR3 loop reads CASSENRQNEQFF. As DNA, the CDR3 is TGTGCCAGCAGCGAGAATAGGCAGAATGAGCAGTTCTTC.

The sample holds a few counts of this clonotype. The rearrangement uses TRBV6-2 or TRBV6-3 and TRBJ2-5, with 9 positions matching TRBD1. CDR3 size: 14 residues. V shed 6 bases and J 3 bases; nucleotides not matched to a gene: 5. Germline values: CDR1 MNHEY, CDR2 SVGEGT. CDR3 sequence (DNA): TGTGCCAGCAGACAGGGGGCTTCAAAAGAGACCCAGTACTTC. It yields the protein CASRQGASKETQYF.

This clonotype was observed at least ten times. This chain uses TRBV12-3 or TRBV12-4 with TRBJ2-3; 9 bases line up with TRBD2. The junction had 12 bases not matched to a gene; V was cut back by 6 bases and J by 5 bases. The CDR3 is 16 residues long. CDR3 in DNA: TGTGCCAGCAGCACGCCGTCTAGCGGGAATATAGATACGCAGTATTTT. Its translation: CASSTPSSGNIDTQYF.

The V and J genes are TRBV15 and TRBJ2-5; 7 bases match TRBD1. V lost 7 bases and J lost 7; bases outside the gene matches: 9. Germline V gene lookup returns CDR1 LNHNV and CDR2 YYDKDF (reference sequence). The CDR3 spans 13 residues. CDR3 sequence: CATTQRQGRTQYF. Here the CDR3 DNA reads TGTGCCACCACGCAACGACAGGGAAGGACCCAGTACTTC.

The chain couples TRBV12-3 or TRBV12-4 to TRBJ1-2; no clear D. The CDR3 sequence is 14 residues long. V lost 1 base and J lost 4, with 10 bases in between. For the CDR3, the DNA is TGTGCCAGCAGTTTAGGGACCGTGCTCTATGGCTACACCTTC. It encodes CASSLGTVLYGYTF.